Sequencing of this TCR beta chain was carried out in a study of cytomegalovirus exposure and HLA in healthy donors. Whole-study findings and limits: TRBV6-2, TRBV6-3 and other indistinguishable V segments were excluded. Earlier analysis found most TCR beta V segments productive about 87% or about 30% of the time. The listing of about 150 TCR beta chains classed them as cytomegalovirus-associated.

Both 60 Vbeta primers and 13 Jbeta primers went into the PCR. Clones were read by immunoSEQ multiplex PCR, and TCRdb kept only the in-frame ones, dropping some. This table holds roughly 200,000 clones, roughly four fifths found once. The CDR3 sequence is 16 residues long. Trimming took off 0 bases at V and 4 bases at J, with 15 bases between the two ends. Germline values: CDR1 LNHNV, CDR2 YYDKDF (reference sequence). With respect to this clone: Its antigen is undetermined.

Healthy bone marrow donors formed the donor group. What was sequenced was PBMCs. The genes are TRBV15 and TRBJ2-5; maybe TRBD2 (6 bases). The sequence derives from a woman aged 45-59 years in good health and CMV-seronegative. CDR3 region: CATSRDVALGGETQYF. CDR3 bases: TGTGCCACCAGCAGAGATGTCGCGCTGGGGGGAGAGACCCAGTACTTC.